This TCR beta chain appears in the sequencing data of a study of Tregs in tolerant kidney transplant recipients. General study points: This study did not directly address biological reproducibility.

V shed 0 bases and J shed 0 bases, with 12 bases lying between them. The CDR3 is 18 amino acids. Germline-derived CDR1 and CDR2 are SEHNR and FQNEAQ (reference sequence). TCRdb keeps only in-frame clones here, not all; method: immunoSEQ multiplex PCR. The sample yields roughly 45,000 clones, about 90% seen once. This clone occurred once. Antigen specificity is unknown. Thawed PBMCs were FACS-sorted into unstimulated CD4+CD25+CD127- regulatory T cells, CD4+CD25- non-regulatory cells, CD4 and CD8 cells. The chain couples TRBV7-9 to TRBJ2-6; D may be TRBD1 (5 bases). This TCR came from a human donor in good health. Sequenced: Tregs from blood. CDR3 sequence reads: CASSLAIGQNSGANVLTF. The DNA of the CDR3 is TGTGCCAGCAGCTTAGCGATCGGACAAAACTCTGGGGCCAACGTCCTGACTTTC.